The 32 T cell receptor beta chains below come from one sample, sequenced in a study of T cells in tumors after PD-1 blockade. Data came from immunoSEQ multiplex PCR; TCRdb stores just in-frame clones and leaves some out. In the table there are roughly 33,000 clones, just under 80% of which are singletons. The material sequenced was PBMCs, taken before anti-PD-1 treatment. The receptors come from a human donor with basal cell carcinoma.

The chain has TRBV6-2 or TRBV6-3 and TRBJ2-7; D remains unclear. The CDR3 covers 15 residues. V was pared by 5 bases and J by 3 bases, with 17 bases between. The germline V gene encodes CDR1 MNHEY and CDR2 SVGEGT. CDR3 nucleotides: TGTGCCAGCAGTAGAACGAGCCGCTCAAACTACGAGCAGTACTTC. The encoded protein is CASSRTSRSNYEQYF.

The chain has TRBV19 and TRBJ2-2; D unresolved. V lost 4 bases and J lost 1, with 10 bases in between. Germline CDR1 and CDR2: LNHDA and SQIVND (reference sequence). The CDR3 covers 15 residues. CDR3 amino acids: CASSTTRKNTGELFF. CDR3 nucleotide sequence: TGTGCCAGTAGTACTACACGGAAGAACACCGGGGAGCTGTTTTTT.

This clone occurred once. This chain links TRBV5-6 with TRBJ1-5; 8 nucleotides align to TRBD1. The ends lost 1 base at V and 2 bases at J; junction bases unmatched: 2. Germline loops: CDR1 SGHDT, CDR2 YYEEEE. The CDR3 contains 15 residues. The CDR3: CASSLTGGGNQPQHF. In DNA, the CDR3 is TGTGCCAGCAGCTTGACAGGGGGGGGCAATCAGCCCCAGCATTTT.

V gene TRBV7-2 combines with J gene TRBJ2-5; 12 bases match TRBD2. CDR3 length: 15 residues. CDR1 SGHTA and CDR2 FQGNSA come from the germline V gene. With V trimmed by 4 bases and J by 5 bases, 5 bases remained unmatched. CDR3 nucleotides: TGTGCCAGCAGCTCGACTAGCGGGAGTGCCGAGACCCAGTACTTC. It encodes CASSSTSGSAETQYF.

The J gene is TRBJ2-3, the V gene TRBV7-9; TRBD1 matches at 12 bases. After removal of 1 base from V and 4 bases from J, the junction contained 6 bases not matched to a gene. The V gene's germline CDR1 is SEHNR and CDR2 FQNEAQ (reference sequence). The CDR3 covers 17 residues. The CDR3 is CASSLGLGTGGSDTQYF. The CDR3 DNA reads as TGTGCCAGCAGCTTAGGTCTCGGGACAGGGGGCTCAGATACGCAGTATTTT.

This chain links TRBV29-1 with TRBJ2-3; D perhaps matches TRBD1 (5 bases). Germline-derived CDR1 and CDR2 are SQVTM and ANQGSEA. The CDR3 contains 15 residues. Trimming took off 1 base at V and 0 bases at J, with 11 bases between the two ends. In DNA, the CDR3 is TGCAGCGTTGAAGGGGGCCGTTCTAGCACAGATACGCAGTATTTT. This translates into CSVEGGRSSTDTQYF.

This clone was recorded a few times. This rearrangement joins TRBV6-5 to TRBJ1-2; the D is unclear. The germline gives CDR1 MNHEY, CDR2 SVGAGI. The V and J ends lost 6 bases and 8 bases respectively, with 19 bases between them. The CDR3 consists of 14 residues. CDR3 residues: CASSPGLGRGGYTF. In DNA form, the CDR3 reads TGTGCCAGCAGCCCCGGACTGGGCAGAGGCGGCTACACCTTC.

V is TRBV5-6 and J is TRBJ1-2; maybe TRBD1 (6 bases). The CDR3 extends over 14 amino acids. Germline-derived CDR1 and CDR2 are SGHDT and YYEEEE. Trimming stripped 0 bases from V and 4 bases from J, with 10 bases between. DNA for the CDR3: TGTGCCAGCAGCTTGGAACAGGGTACCTATGGCTACACCTTC. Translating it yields CASSLEQGTYGYTF. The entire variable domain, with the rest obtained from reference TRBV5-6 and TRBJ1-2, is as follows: DAGVTQSPTHLIKTRGQQVTLRCSPKSGHDTVSWYQQALGQGPQFIFQYYEEEERQRGNFPDRFSGHQFPNYSSELNVNALLLGDSALYLCASSLEQGTYGYTFGSGTRLTVV.

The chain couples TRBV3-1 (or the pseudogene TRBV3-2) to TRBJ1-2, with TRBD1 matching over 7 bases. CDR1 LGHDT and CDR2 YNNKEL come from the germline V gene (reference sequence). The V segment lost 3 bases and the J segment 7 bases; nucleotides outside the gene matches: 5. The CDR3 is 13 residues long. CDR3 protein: CASSHTGDRGYTF. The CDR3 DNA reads TGTGCCAGCAGCCACACAGGGGACCGTGGCTACACCTTC.

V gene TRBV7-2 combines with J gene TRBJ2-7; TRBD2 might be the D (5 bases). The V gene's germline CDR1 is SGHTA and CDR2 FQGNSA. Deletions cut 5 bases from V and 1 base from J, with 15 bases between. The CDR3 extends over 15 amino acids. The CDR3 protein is CASSARVARSYEQYF. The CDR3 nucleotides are TGTGCCAGCAGCGCCCGGGTAGCGAGGTCCTACGAGCAGTACTTC.

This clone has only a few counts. The chain's CDR3 is CASSPDRVVPSYEQYF. In nucleotides, the CDR3 is TGCGCCAGCAGCCCGGACAGGGTTGTCCCCTCCTACGAGCAGTACTTC. The chain recombines TRBV4-3 with TRBJ2-7; TRBD1 matches at 8 bases. The V segment lost 4 bases and the J segment 0 bases; nucleotides outside the gene matches: 8. The CDR3 has 16 amino acids. CDR1 is LGHNA and CDR2 is YSLEER in the germline V gene.

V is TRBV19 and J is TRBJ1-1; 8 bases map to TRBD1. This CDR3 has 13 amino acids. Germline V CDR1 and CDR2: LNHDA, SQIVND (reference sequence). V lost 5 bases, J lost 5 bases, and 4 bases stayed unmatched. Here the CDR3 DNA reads TGTGCCAGTAGTGACAGGGGTAGGACTGAAGCTTTCTTT. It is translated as CASSDRGRTEAFF.

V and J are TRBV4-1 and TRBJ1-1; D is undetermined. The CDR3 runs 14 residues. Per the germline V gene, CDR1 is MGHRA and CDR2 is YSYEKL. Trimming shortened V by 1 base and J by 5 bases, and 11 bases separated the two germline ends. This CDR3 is CASSQGGGGTEAFF. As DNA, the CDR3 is TGCGCCAGCAGCCAAGGGGGAGGCGGGACTGAAGCTTTCTTT.

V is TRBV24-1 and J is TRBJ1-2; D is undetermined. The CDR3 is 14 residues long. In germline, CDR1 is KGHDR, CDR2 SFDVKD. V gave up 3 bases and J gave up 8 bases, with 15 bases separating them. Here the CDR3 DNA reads TGTGCCACCAGTGATCCGACATTTGAAAAGGGCTACACCTTC. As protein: CATSDPTFEKGYTF.

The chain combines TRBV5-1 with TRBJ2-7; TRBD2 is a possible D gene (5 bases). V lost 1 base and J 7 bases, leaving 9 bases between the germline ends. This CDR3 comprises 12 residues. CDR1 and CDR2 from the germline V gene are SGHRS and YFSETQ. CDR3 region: CASSLSPGEQYF. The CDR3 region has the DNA TGCGCCAGCAGCTTGTCTCCGGGGGAGCAGTACTTC.

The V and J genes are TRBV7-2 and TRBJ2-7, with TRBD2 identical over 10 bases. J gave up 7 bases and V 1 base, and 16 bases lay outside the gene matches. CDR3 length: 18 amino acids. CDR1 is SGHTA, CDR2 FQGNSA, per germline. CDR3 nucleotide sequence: TGTGCCAGCAGCTTAGGATTTAGGGGTCTAGCGGGAGTCGGTGAGCAGTACTTC. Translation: CASSLGFRGLAGVGEQYF.

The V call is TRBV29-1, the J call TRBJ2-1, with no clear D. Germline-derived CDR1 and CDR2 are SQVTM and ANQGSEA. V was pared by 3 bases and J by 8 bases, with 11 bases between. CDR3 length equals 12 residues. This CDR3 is CSVDGSADEQFF. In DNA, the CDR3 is TGCAGCGTTGACGGGTCAGCCGATGAGCAGTTCTTC.

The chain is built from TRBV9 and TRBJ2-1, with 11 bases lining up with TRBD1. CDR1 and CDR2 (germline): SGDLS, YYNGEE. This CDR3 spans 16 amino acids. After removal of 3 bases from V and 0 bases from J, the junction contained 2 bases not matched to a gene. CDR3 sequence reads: CASSAGTGGSYNEQFF. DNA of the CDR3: TGTGCCAGCAGCGCCGGGACAGGGGGCTCCTACAATGAGCAGTTCTTC.

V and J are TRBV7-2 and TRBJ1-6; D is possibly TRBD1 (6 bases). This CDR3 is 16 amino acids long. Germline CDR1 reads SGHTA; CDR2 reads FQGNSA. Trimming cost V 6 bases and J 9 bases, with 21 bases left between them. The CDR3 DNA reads TGTGCCAGCAGTCCCGATAGCGGGGGGCGAAGTTCACCCCTCCACTTT. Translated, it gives CASSPDSGGRSSPLHF.

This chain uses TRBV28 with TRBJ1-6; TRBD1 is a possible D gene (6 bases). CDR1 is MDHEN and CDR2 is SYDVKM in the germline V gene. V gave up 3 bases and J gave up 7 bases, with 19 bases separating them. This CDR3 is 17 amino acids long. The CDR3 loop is CASSFPKSGARNSPLHF. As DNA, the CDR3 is TGTGCCAGCAGTTTTCCCAAGTCGGGGGCGCGCAATTCACCCCTCCACTTT. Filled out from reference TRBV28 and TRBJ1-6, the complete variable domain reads DVKVTQSSRYLVKRTGEKVFLECVQDMDHENMFWYRQDPGLGLRLIYFSYDVKMKEKGDIPEGYSVSREKKERFSLILESASTNQTSMYLCASSFPKSGARNSPLHFGNGTRLTVT.

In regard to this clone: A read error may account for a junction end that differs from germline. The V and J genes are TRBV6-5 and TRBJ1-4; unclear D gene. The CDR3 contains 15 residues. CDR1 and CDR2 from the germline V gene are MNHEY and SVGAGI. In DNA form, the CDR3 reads TGTGCCAGCAGGTCCTTTGGCCAAACTAGTGAAAAACTGTTTTTT. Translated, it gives CASRSFGQTSEKLFF.

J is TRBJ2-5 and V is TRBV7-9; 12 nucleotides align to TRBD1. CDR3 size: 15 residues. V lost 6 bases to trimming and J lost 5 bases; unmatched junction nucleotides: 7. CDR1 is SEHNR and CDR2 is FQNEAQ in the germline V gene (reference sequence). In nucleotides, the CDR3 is TGTGCCAGCAGACCCAGGGACAGGGGGCCGGAGACCCAGTACTTC. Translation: CASRPRDRGPETQYF. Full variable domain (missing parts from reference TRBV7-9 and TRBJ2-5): DTGVSQNPRHKITKRGQNVTFRCDPISEHNRLYWYRQTLGQGPEFLTYFQNEAQLEKSRLLSDRFSAERPKGSFSTLEIQRTEQGDSAMYLCASRPRDRGPETQYFGPGTRLLVL.

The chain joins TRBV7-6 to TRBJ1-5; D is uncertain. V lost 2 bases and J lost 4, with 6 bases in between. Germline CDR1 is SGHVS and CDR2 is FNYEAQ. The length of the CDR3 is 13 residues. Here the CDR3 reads CASSLSGNQPQHF. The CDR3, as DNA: TGTGCCAGCAGCTTAAGCGGGAATCAGCCCCAGCATTTT.

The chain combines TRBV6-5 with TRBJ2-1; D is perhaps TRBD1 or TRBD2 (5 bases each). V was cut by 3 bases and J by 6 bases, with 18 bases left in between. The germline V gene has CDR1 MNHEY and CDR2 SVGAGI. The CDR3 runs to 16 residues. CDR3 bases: TGTGCCAGCAGTTATTCCGGGGCCGCTAGAGGCAATGAGCAGTTCTTC. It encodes CASSYSGAARGNEQFF.

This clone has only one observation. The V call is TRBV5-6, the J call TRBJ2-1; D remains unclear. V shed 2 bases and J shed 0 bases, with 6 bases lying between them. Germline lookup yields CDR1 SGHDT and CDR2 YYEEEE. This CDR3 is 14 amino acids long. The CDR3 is CASSFVSSYNEQFF. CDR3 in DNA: TGTGCCAGCAGCTTCGTGAGCTCCTACAATGAGCAGTTCTTC.

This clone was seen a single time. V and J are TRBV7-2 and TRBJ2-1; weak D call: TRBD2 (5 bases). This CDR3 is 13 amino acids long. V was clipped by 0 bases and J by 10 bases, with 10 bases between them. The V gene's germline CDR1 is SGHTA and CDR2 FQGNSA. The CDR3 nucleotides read TGTGCCAGCAGCTTAGCGCGGACTGGGGAGCAGTTCTTC. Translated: CASSLARTGEQFF.

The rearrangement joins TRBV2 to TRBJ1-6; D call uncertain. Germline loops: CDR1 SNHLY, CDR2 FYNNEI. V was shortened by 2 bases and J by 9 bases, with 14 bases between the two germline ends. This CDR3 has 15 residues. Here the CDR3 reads CASSENRAPGSPLHF. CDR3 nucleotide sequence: TGTGCCAGCAGTGAAAACCGGGCTCCTGGTTCACCCCTCCACTTT.

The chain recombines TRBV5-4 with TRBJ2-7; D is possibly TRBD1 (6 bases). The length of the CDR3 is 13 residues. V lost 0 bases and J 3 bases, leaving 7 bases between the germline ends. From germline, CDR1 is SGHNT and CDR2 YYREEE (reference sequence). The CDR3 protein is CASSLDRVYEQYF. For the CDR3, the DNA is TGTGCCAGCAGCTTGGACAGGGTCTACGAGCAGTACTTC.

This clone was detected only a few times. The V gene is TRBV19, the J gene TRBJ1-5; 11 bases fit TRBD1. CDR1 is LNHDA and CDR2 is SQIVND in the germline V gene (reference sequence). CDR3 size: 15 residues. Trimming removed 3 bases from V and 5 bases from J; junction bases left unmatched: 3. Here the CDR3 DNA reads TGTGCCAGTAGTATCGGGACAGGGGGATATCAGCCCCAGCATTTT. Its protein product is CASSIGTGGYQPQHF.

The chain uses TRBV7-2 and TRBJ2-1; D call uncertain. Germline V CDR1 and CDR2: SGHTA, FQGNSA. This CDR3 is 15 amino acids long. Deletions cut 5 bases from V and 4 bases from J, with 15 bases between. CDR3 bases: TGTGCCAGCAGCCTGGCCCTTTCCCCTTACAATGAGCAGTTCTTC. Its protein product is CASSLALSPYNEQFF.

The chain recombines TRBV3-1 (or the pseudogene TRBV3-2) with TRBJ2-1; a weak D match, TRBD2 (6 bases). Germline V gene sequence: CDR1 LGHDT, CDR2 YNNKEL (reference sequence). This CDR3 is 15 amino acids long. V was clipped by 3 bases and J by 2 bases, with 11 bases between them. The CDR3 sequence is CASSHVTSPYNEQFF. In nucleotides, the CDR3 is TGTGCCAGCAGCCATGTGACTAGTCCCTACAATGAGCAGTTCTTC.

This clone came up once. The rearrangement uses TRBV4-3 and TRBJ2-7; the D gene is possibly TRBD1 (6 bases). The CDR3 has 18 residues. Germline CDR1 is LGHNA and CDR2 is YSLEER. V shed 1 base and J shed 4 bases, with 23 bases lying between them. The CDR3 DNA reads TGCGCCAGCAGCCAAGTTACTGGGGGCGACAGAGGAAAGTACGAGCAGTACTTC. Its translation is CASSQVTGGDRGKYEQYF.